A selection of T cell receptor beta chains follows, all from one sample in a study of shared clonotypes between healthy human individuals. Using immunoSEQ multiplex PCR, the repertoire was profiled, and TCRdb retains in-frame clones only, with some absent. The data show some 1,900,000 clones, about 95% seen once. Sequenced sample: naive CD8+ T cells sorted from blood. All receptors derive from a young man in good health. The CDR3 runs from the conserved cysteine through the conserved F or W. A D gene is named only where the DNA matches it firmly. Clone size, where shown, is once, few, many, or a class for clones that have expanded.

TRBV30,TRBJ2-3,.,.,CAWSVGQGQSDTQYF,TGTGCCTGGAGTGTGGGGCAGGGTCAGTCAGATACGCAGTATTTT
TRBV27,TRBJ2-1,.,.,CASSPTGHLGNEQFF,TGTGCCAGCAGCCCTACGGGACATCTGGGCAATGAGCAGTTCTTC
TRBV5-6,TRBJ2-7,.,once,CASSLRQTYEQYF,TGTGCCAGCAGCTTAAGACAGACCTACGAGCAGTACTTC
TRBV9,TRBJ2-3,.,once,CASSVVWTEFDTQYF,TGTGCCAGCAGCGTAGTTTGGACAGAATTCGACACGCAGTATTTT
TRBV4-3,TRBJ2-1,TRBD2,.,CASSQGAGGYNEQFF,TGCGCCAGCAGCCAAGGAGCGGGAGGGTACAATGAGCAGTTCTTC
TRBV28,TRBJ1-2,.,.,CASSFTYAYGYTF,TGTGCCAGCAGTTTTACCTACGCTTATGGCTACACCTTC
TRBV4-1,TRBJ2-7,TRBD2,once,CASSYMATGGTSYEQYF,TGCGCCAGCAGTTACATGGCGACGGGGGGTACCTCCTACGAGCAGTACTTC
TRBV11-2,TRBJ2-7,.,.,CASSLEVRQLYEQYF,TGTGCCAGCAGCTTAGAAGTAAGGCAGTTATACGAGCAGTACTTC
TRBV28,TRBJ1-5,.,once,CASDRRGVGNQPQHF,TGTGCCAGCGATAGGCGGGGGGTCGGGAATCAGCCCCAGCATTTT
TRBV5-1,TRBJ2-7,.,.,CASSWGQAYEQYF,TGCGCCAGCAGCTGGGGACAAGCCTACGAGCAGTACTTC
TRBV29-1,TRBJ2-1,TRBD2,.,CSVHHTGLADYPGEQFF,TGCAGCGTACATCATACGGGACTAGCGGACTACCCAGGGGAGCAGTTCTTC
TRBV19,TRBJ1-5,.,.,CASSMKGGTNQPQHF,TGTGCCAGTAGTATGAAGGGGGGAACCAATCAGCCCCAGCATTTT
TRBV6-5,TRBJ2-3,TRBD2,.,CASWPGRAVTDTQYF,TGTGCCAGCTGGCCCGGGAGGGCCGTCACAGATACGCAGTATTTT
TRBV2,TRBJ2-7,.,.,CASSDLREGSYEQYF,TGTGCCAGCAGTGACTTGAGGGAAGGGTCCTACGAGCAGTACTTC
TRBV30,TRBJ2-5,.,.,CAWSYRGAQETQYF,TGTGCCTGGAGTTATCGAGGAGCCCAAGAGACCCAGTACTTC
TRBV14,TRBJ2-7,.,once,CASSQAYEQYF,TGTGCCAGCAGCCAGGCTTACGAGCAGTACTTC
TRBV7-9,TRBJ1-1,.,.,CASGWGGTEAFF,TGTGCCAGCGGATGGGGGGGCACTGAAGCTTTCTTT
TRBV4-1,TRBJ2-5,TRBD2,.,CASSPSAGLASEETQYF,TGCGCCAGCAGCCCCTCGGCAGGACTAGCTTCGGAGGAGACCCAGTACTTC
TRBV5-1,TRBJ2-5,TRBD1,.,CASSPGTGGIETQYF,TGCGCCAGCAGCCCAGGGACAGGGGGCATCGAGACCCAGTACTTC
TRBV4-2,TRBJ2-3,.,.,CASSGGASGDTQYF,TGTGCCAGCAGCGGTGGCGCCTCCGGGGATACGCAGTATTTT
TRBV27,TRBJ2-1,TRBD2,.,CASNLLAGLNEQFF,TGTGCCAGCAACTTACTAGCGGGACTGAATGAGCAGTTCTTC
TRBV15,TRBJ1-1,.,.,CATRELNTEAFF,TGTGCCACCAGGGAACTGAACACTGAAGCTTTCTTT
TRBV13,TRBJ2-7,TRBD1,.,CASSLRGTGGSYEQYF,TGTGCCAGCAGCTTAAGGGGGACAGGGGGAAGCTACGAGCAGTACTTC
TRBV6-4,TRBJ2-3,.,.,CASSAIGEKSTDTQYF,TGTGCCAGCAGTGCTATCGGGGAGAAGAGCACAGATACGCAGTATTTT
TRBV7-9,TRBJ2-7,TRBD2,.,CASSLAGSSGLQRRYEQYF,TGTGCCAGCAGCTTAGCGGGGTCTAGCGGTCTCCAGCGCCGTTACGAGCAGTACTTC
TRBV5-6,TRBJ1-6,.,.,CASSLDFGGPSYNSPLHF,TGTGCCAGCAGCTTGGATTTCGGGGGCCCCTCCTATAATTCACCCCTCCACTTT
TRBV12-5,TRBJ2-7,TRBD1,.,CASGSSDRGHEQYF,TGTGCTAGTGGTTCCTCAGACAGGGGCCACGAGCAGTACTTC
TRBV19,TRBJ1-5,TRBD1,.,CASTLTGVGNQPQHF,TGTGCCAGTACTTTGACAGGGGTAGGCAATCAGCCCCAGCATTTT
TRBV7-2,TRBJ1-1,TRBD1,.,CASSPDRSTEAFF,TGTGCCAGCAGCCCGGACAGGAGCACTGAAGCTTTCTTT
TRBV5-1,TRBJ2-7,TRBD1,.,CASSSGTGPAYEQYF,TGCGCCAGCAGCTCCGGGACAGGGCCGGCCTACGAGCAGTACTTC
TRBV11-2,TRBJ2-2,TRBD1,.,CASRPGQGEWAGELFF,TGTGCCAGCAGACCTGGACAGGGAGAATGGGCCGGGGAGCTGTTTTTT
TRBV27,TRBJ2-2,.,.,CASSAGLGGELFF,TGTGCCAGCAGTGCCGGGTTGGGGGGGGAGCTGTTTTTT
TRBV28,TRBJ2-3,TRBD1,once,CASSFRTGGGGTDTQYF,TGTGCCAGCAGTTTTAGGACAGGGGGGGGTGGCACAGATACGCAGTATTTT
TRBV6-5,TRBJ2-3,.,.,CASSYLSGLGDTQYF,TGTGCCAGCAGTTACTTAAGTGGCCTAGGAGATACGCAGTATTTT
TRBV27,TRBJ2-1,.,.,CASLGLRGDEQFF,TGTGCCTCCCTAGGCCTCCGAGGGGATGAGCAGTTCTTC
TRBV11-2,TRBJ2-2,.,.,CASSFSRGTGELFF,TGTGCCAGCAGCTTTTCCCGAGGAACCGGGGAGCTGTTTTTT
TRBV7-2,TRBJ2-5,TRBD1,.,CASSLASGQQDQETQYF,TGTGCCAGCAGCTTAGCTTCGGGACAGCAAGACCAAGAGACCCAGTACTTC
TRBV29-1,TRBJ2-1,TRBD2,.,CSVDERDSYNEQFF,TGCAGCGTTGACGAGCGGGACTCCTACAATGAGCAGTTCTTC
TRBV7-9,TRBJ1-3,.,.,CASSFAGVPGNTIYF,TGTGCCAGCAGCTTTGCAGGAGTACCTGGAAACACCATATATTTT
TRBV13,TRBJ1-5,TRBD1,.,CASSLGQGRQPQHF,TGTGCCAGCAGCTTGGGACAGGGGCGTCAGCCCCAGCATTTT